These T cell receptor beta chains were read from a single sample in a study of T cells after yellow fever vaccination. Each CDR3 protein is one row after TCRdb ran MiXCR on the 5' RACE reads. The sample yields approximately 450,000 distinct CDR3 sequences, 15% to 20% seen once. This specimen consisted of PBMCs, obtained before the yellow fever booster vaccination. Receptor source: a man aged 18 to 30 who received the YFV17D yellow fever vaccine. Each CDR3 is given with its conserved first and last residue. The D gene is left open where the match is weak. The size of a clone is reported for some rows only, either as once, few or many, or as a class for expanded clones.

CASSQEGHGENNSPLHF	TGTGCCAGCAGCCAGGAGGGGCACGGGGAGAATAATTCACCCCTCCACTTT	NA	NA	TRBJ1-6	TRBV4-2
CASSLRTWGDGYTF	TGTGCCAGCAGTTTACGGACATGGGGTGATGGCTACACCTTC	NA	NA	TRBJ1-2	TRBV12-3/TRBV12-4
CASSQDSYGYTF	TGCGCCAGCAGCCAGGATTCCTATGGCTACACCTTC	NA	NA	TRBJ1-2	TRBV4-1
CASSGPPGGELFF	TGTGCCAGTAGCGGCCCGCCGGGGGGGGAGCTGTTTTTT	few	NA	TRBJ2-2	TRBV19
CASSSTRRTIYEQYF	TGTGCCAGCAGTTCCACCCGCCGGACAATATACGAGCAGTACTTC	few	NA	TRBJ2-7	TRBV6-5
CASSEQGTGEAFF	TGTGCCAGCAGTGAACAGGGGACAGGTGAAGCTTTCTTT	NA	TRBD1	TRBJ1-1	TRBV2
CSARTGPTYEQYF	TGCAGTGCTAGAACAGGTCCCACCTACGAGCAGTACTTC	NA	NA	TRBJ2-7	TRBV20-1
CSVAGRTTYEQYF	TGCAGCGTCGCGGGACGCACAACCTACGAGCAGTACTTC	few	NA	TRBJ2-7	TRBV29-1
CSARAGYDYEQYF	TGCAGTGCTAGGGCGGGCTATGACTACGAGCAGTACTTC	NA	NA	TRBJ2-7	TRBV20-1
CASSGAGGTDTQYF	TGTGCCAGCTCCGGGGCGGGGGGCACAGATACGCAGTATTTT	many	TRBD2	TRBJ2-3	TRBV6-6
CSVTTGVLSSYNEQFF	TGCAGCGTTACTACAGGGGTCCTAAGCTCCTACAATGAGCAGTTCTTC	few	TRBD1	TRBJ2-1	TRBV29-1
CASTREGHQPQHF	TGTGCCAGCACCAGAGAGGGTCACCAGCCCCAGCATTTT	few	NA	TRBJ1-5	TRBV6-2/TRBV6-3
CASSHARGGTDTQYF	TGTGCCAGCAGCCACGCGCGGGGGGGCACAGATACGCAGTATTTT	many	TRBD2	TRBJ2-3	TRBV3-1
CAINPRQGEKLFF	TGTGCCATCAACCCACGACAGGGCGAAAAACTGTTTTTT	few	TRBD1	TRBJ1-4	TRBV10-3
CATAGNSPLHF	TGTGCCACTGCGGGCAATTCACCCCTCCACTTT	many	NA	TRBJ1-6	TRBV2
CASSLGVGNNQPQHF	TGTGCCAGCAGCTTAGGGGTCGGGAATAATCAGCCCCAGCATTTT	few	NA	TRBJ1-5	TRBV7-9
CASSLSARGLGGYGYTF	TGTGCCAGCAGTTTATCGGCCAGGGGTTTAGGGGGCTATGGCTACACCTTC	NA	NA	TRBJ1-2	TRBV27
CASSQGWSRQGTDTQYF	TGTGCCAGCAGCCAGGGATGGAGCCGACAAGGGACAGATACGCAGTATTTT	few	NA	TRBJ2-3	TRBV7-2
CAIRNGDQPQHF	TGTGCCATCAGAAACGGGGATCAGCCCCAGCATTTT	NA	NA	TRBJ1-5	TRBV10-3
CASNNPPGAAGNTIYF	TGTGCCAGCAATAACCCGCCGGGGGCGGCTGGAAACACCATATATTTT	NA	NA	TRBJ1-3	TRBV6-2/TRBV6-3
CACTGTGETQYF	TGTGCCTGTACCGGGACGGGGGAGACCCAGTACTTC	NA	NA	TRBJ2-5	TRBV30
CASSSGFSGANVLTF	TGTGCCAGCAGTTCAGGGTTCTCTGGGGCCAACGTCCTGACTTTC	once	NA	TRBJ2-6	TRBV12-3/TRBV12-4
CASSYSAGVYNEQFF	TGTGCCAGCAGTTACTCGGCAGGGGTCTACAATGAGCAGTTCTTC	many	NA	TRBJ2-1	TRBV6-5
CASTMGGGLGNTIYF	TGTGCCAGCACAATGGGGGGGGGACTCGGAAACACCATATATTTT	NA	NA	TRBJ1-3	TRBV6-5
CASSLGTTDNEQFF	TGTGCCAGCAGCCTCGGGACAACAGACAATGAGCAGTTCTTC	few	NA	TRBJ2-1	TRBV7-6
CASSGSSRGRGNQPQHF	TGTGCCAGCAGTGGATCTTCGAGGGGTCGGGGCAATCAGCCCCAGCATTTT	few	NA	TRBJ1-5	TRBV12-3/TRBV12-4
CASTGVANTGELFF	TGCGCCAGCACGGGGGTTGCGAACACCGGGGAGCTGTTTTTT	NA	NA	TRBJ2-2	TRBV5-1
CASSLWLGQETQYF	TGTGCCAGCAGTTTATGGTTGGGACAGGAGACCCAGTACTTC	NA	TRBD1	TRBJ2-5	TRBV27
CASSRASGGIADTQYF	TGCGCCAGCAGCCGGGCCAGCGGGGGGATAGCAGATACGCAGTATTTT	NA	TRBD2	TRBJ2-3	TRBV4-3
CASSIWTEAFF	TGTGCCAGTAGTATTTGGACTGAAGCTTTCTTT	many	NA	TRBJ1-1	TRBV19
CASSLPPSNEQYF	TGTGCCAGCAGCTTACCGCCTAGCAACGAGCAGTACTTC	few	NA	TRBJ2-7	TRBV7-2
CASSHGLAGGEQFF	TGTGCCAGCAGTCACGGACTAGCGGGGGGTGAGCAGTTCTTC	NA	TRBD2	TRBJ2-1	TRBV6-5
CASSRGGRKTTGELFF	TGTGCCAGCAGCCGAGGGGGGAGAAAGACCACCGGGGAGCTGTTTTTT	NA	NA	TRBJ2-2	TRBV7-2
CASSFGQGARNEQFF	TGTGCCAGCAGTTTCGGACAGGGGGCTCGTAATGAGCAGTTCTTC	few	TRBD1	TRBJ2-1	TRBV12-3/TRBV12-4
CASHKMGSGYTF	TGTGCCAGCCATAAAATGGGATCTGGCTACACCTTC	NA	NA	TRBJ1-2	TRBV7-9
CASSRRRIEDEQYF	TGTGCCAGCAGCCGCCGACGGATTGAGGACGAGCAGTACTTC	NA	NA	TRBJ2-7	TRBV5-5
CASSDRRMGGEQFF	TGTGCCAGCAGCGACAGGCGCATGGGAGGTGAGCAGTTCTTC	NA	NA	TRBJ2-1	TRBV11-3
CASSQGAGALTDTQYF	TGCGCCAGCAGCCAAGGAGCGGGGGCCCTCACAGATACGCAGTATTTT	few	TRBD2	TRBJ2-3	TRBV4-3
CASSAGLTETQYF	TGTGCCAGCAGCGCGGGACTGACAGAGACCCAGTACTTC	NA	NA	TRBJ2-5	TRBV5-5
CASSPTGVRAETQYF	TGTGCCAGCAGCCCTACAGGGGTCCGGGCAGAGACCCAGTACTTC	NA	TRBD1	TRBJ2-5	TRBV25-1